This is a list of T cell receptor beta chains from one sample in a study of EBV T-cell therapy then PD-1 blockade in nasopharyngeal carcinoma. The repertoire was sequenced with immunoSEQ multiplex PCR; TCRdb's copy has only in-frame clones and lacks some. The sample yields around 22,000 clones, approximately 80% seen once. These receptors lack a known antigen. Sequencing was performed on CD8+ T cells from blood, taken at day -245 from a patient whose treatment included autologous EBV-specific T cells and nivolumab. Receptors originate from a man aged 40-49 years with nasopharyngeal carcinoma. Each CDR3 is given without its conserved first and last residue. D genes are given only for firm matches.

J	D	V	CDR3
TRBJ1-2	.	TRBV3-1/TRBV3-2	ASSQEPGQGIGGYT
TRBJ2-2	TRBD2	TRBV7-9	ASIEGRGMNTGELF
TRBJ2-3	.	TRBV27	ASSSTDTQY
TRBJ2-2	TRBD2	TRBV27	ASSLTSGGADTGELF
TRBJ2-1	.	TRBV5-1	ASSRSGKDEQF
TRBJ2-7	.	TRBV7-2	ASSLRDGYEQY
TRBJ2-7	.	TRBV28	ASSSSGEQY
TRBJ2-5	TRBD2	TRBV19	ATVTSGGETQY
TRBJ2-5	TRBD2	TRBV7-6	ASSLAGGGETQY
TRBJ1-2	.	TRBV9	ASSVDRNGYINYGYT
TRBJ2-1	TRBD2	TRBV4-3	ASSQDWRGAYNEQF
TRBJ1-4	TRBD1	TRBV27	ASSLTGGSEKLF
TRBJ2-7	.	TRBV6-5	AIQPGINYEQY
TRBJ2-2	.	TRBV30	AWSEGTHTGELF
TRBJ1-3	.	TRBV4-3	ASSQDPEGSGNTIY
TRBJ2-7	.	TRBV21-1	ASSGSGQSYEQY
TRBJ2-7	.	TRBV3-1/TRBV3-2	ASSFGLTYEQY
TRBJ2-7	.	TRBV27	ASSFSQGTEQY
TRBJ2-1	TRBD2	TRBV6-4	ASSDRLAGGREQF
TRBJ1-4	.	TRBV12-3/TRBV12-4	ASSLGEKLF
TRBJ2-7	TRBD2	TRBV7-6	ASSFGTSGYEQY
TRBJ2-3	TRBD2	TRBV6-2/TRBV6-3	ASSSQGLASDTQY
TRBJ2-7	TRBD1	TRBV4-3	ASSPDRRYEQY
TRBJ2-5	.	TRBV9	ASSVGPGARVTQY
TRBJ2-7	.	TRBV7-2	ASSLGIGGYEQY
TRBJ2-7	.	TRBV7-8	ASSRRMTGRDEQY
TRBJ1-5	TRBD1	TRBV7-6	ASSPGQALSNQPQH
TRBJ1-6	TRBD1	TRBV30	AWSSPGQAQTLH
TRBJ2-7	.	TRBV6-5	AHGAGTSYEQY
TRBJ2-2	.	TRBV6-4	ASGVNGEVTGELF
TRBJ2-7	.	TRBV5-1	ASSLEQRVEQY
TRBJ2-3	TRBD2	TRBV6-4	ASSDSASGEFDTQY
TRBJ2-3	TRBD2	TRBV4-3	ASSWGGVGTQY
TRBJ2-5	.	TRBV20-1	SASGETQY
TRBJ2-5	TRBD2	TRBV2	ASSATSGGAEAQY
TRBJ2-1	.	TRBV6-6	ASSYSTAVAEQF
TRBJ2-7	.	TRBV7-3	ASSLSKTYEQY
TRBJ2-7	TRBD2	TRBV6-1	ASSDRLAGSSYEQY
TRBJ1-6	.	TRBV6-5	ASSYTGGDDSPLH
TRBJ2-7	.	TRBV10-3	AISTGSSYEQY
TRBJ2-5	TRBD2	TRBV3-1/TRBV3-2	ASSQPPERGTKETQY
TRBJ2-3	TRBD2	TRBV7-8	ASSFGLALSTDTQY
TRBJ2-1	TRBD2	TRBV6-4	ASSSGLAGNEQF
TRBJ1-6	.	TRBV27	ASSLRRGGPRGALH
TRBJ2-7	.	TRBV7-9	ASSLTVQGPYEQY
TRBJ1-1	.	TRBV7-9	ASSSADLNTEAF
TRBJ2-6	TRBD1	TRBV4-3	ASSRGTGPAGANVLT